The 20 T cell receptor beta chains given below trace back to one sample, sequenced in a study of blood T cell repertoires in COVID-19. TCRdb keeps only in-frame clones here, not all; method: immunoSEQ multiplex PCR. The sample records roughly 360,000 clones, approximately 87% being singletons. Sequenced input: PBMCs or T cells enriched from blood (not recorded which). The receptors derive from a young man who had recovered from COVID-19.

V gene TRBV6-6 combines with J gene TRBJ2-3, with 7 bases lining up with TRBD2. The length of the CDR3 is 15 residues. J gave up 6 bases and V 2 bases, and 8 bases lay outside the gene matches. CDR1 and CDR2 from the germline V gene are MNHNY and SVGAGI (reference sequence). This chain's CDR3 is CASSYEAGRGDTQYF. CDR3 nucleotide sequence: TGTGCCAGCAGTTACGAAGCGGGGCGGGGGGATACGCAGTATTTT.

J is TRBJ2-7 and V is TRBV18; D possibly corresponds to TRBD2 (6 bases). This CDR3 has 13 residues. Germline V gene data show CDR1 as KGHSH and CDR2 as LQKENI. Trimming cost V 2 bases and J 3 bases, with 8 bases left between them. The CDR3 DNA follows: TGTGCCAGCTCACCAAGGAGGGTCTACGAGCAGTACTTC. This codes for CASSPRRVYEQYF.

The rearrangement links TRBV12-5 to TRBJ1-2; 7 positions agree with TRBD1. The CDR3 sequence is 16 residues long. Looked up from germline, CDR1 is LGHNT and CDR2 is FRNRAP. V was pared by 3 bases and J by 0 bases, with 7 bases of the junction left unmatched. The CDR3 coding sequence is TGTGCTAGTGGTTTCCGGACAGGACAAGCTAACTATGGCTACACCTTC. It codes for CASGFRTGQANYGYTF.

The chain recombines TRBV5-1 with TRBJ2-1, with TRBD1 identical over 9 bases. The CDR3 is 15 residues long. Germline V gene lookup returns CDR1 SGHRS and CDR2 YFSETQ. The ends lost 4 bases at V and 3 bases at J; junction bases unmatched: 5. Here the CDR3 reads CASSPGQGNYNEQFF. The DNA for the CDR3 is TGCGCCAGCAGCCCAGGACAGGGGAACTACAATGAGCAGTTCTTC.

The chain employs TRBV25-1 and TRBJ1-5, with TRBD1 as a possible D gene (5 bases). CDR3 size: 14 residues. CDR1 and CDR2 (germline): MGHDK, SYGVNS. Trimming cost V 4 bases and J 3 bases, with 10 bases left between them. CDR3 in amino acids: CASSGQGDNQPQHF. The CDR3 nucleotides are TGTGCCAGCAGTGGGCAGGGCGACAATCAGCCCCAGCATTTT.

The chain uses TRBV9 and TRBJ1-2, with 7 bases that match TRBD1. The CDR3 runs to 17 residues. With V trimmed by 0 bases and J by 4 bases, 12 bases remained unmatched. Germline V gives CDR1 SGDLS, CDR2 YYNGEE. The CDR3 sequence: CASSVGLGGHRGYGYTF. CDR3 DNA sequence: TGTGCCAGCAGCGTAGGTCTAGGGGGGCACAGGGGCTATGGCTACACCTTC.

The chain joins TRBV5-1 to TRBJ2-5; TRBD2 might be the D (6 bases). The CDR3 is 14 amino acids. V was trimmed by 5 bases and J by 0 bases, leaving 11 bases between them. CDR1 is SGHRS and CDR2 is YFSETQ in the germline V gene. This chain's CDR3 is CASSLRGNQETQYF. The CDR3 nucleotides are TGCGCCAGCAGTCTCCGGGGGAACCAAGAGACCCAGTACTTC.

The gene calls are TRBV7-9 and TRBJ2-1, with a tentative D call TRBD2 (6 bases). This CDR3 has 12 amino acids. Deletions cut 5 bases from V and 8 bases from J, with 10 bases between. Germline values: CDR1 SEHNR, CDR2 FQNEAQ (reference sequence). The CDR3 loop reads CASSNERDEQFF. In DNA form, the CDR3 reads TGTGCCAGCAGCAACGAGCGGGATGAGCAGTTCTTC.

This clone showed up just a few times. This chain uses TRBV10-3 with TRBJ2-7; 7 bases are a match to TRBD2. The CDR3 runs to 16 residues. The V and J ends lost 3 bases and 7 bases, in that order; junction bases with no gene match: 15. Germline loops: CDR1 ENHRY, CDR2 SYGVKD. The CDR3 here is CAISDPGGGTLREQYF. CDR3 sequence (DNA): TGTGCCATCAGTGATCCGGGAGGTGGGACCCTACGGGAGCAGTACTTC.

The V call is TRBV18, the J call TRBJ1-1, with TRBD1 identical over 8 bases. Looked up from germline, CDR1 is KGHSH and CDR2 is LQKENI. This CDR3 spans 13 amino acids. V lost 4 bases to trimming and J lost 5 bases; unmatched junction nucleotides: 3. The CDR3 DNA reads as TGTGCCAGCTCACGGGACAGGAGAACTGAAGCTTTCTTT. Translation gives CASSRDRRTEAFF.

The chain combines TRBV6-6 with TRBJ1-1; tentatively, D is TRBD1 (6 bases). The CDR3 has 15 amino acids. The V gene lost 4 bases and the J gene lost 4 bases, with 16 bases spanning the gap. Germline loops: CDR1 MNHNY, CDR2 SVGAGI (reference sequence). The CDR3 protein is CASSSEGRGATEAFF. CDR3 nucleotide sequence: TGTGCCAGCAGTTCCGAGGGGCGGGGGGCCACTGAAGCTTTCTTT.

This clone was seen once. The genes are TRBV28 and TRBJ1-2; 12 positions match TRBD1. The CDR3 spans 14 residues. Looked up from germline, CDR1 is MDHEN and CDR2 is SYDVKM. The V gene end was trimmed by 5 bases and the J gene end by 4 bases; junction bases not matched to a gene: 2. The CDR3 DNA follows: TGTGCCAGCAGTCTGGGACAGGGGGCCTATGGCTACACCTTC. This codes for CASSLGQGAYGYTF.

The chain is built from TRBV10-3 and TRBJ2-1, with TRBD2 as a possible D gene (5 bases). V dropped 7 bases and J dropped 7 bases, with 17 bases sitting between them. Germline assignment: CDR1 ENHRY and CDR2 SYGVKD. The CDR3 is made up of 14 amino acids. The CDR3 DNA sequence: TGTGCCATCAAGTTAGGACGGGAAACGAATGAGCAGTTCTTC. This translates into CAIKLGRETNEQFF.

This clone was seen a few times. The rearrangement links TRBV4-1 to TRBJ2-3; 7 positions agree with TRBD1. There are 15 residues in the CDR3. J gave up 5 bases and V 4 bases, and 9 bases lay outside the gene matches. Germline values: CDR1 MGHRA, CDR2 YSYEKL. The CDR3 reads CASSPERGQVDTQYF. The CDR3 region has the DNA TGCGCCAGCAGCCCAGAGAGGGGGCAGGTAGATACGCAGTATTTT.

A few counts support this clone. The chain recombines TRBV18 with TRBJ1-1; D perhaps matches TRBD1 (6 bases). The CDR3 has 11 residues. Germline lookup yields CDR1 KGHSH and CDR2 LQKENI. Between the trimmed V and J ends, which lost 4 bases and 8 bases, there was a span of 8 bases. DNA of the CDR3: TGTGCCAGCTCACTGACAGGAGAAGCTTTCTTT. Translation: CASSLTGEAFF.

The chain combines TRBV6-1 with TRBJ1-2, with 9 bases that match TRBD1. Germline lookup yields CDR1 MNHNS and CDR2 SASEGT. V lost 2 bases and J lost 2; bases outside the gene matches: 3. CDR3 length: 15 residues. CDR3 sequence: CASSERTGANYGYTF. CDR3 DNA sequence: TGTGCCAGCAGTGAAAGGACAGGGGCCAACTATGGCTACACCTTC.

The chain employs TRBV10-2 and TRBJ2-1; 7 bases are a match to TRBD1. Germline V CDR1 and CDR2: WSHSY, SAAADI. After removal of 2 bases from V and 10 bases from J, the junction contained 5 bases not matched to a gene. The CDR3 runs 13 residues. CDR3: CASSEPTGDEQFF. For the CDR3, the DNA is TGCGCCAGCAGTGAGCCCACAGGGGACGAGCAGTTCTTC.

The rearrangement uses TRBV6-4 and TRBJ1-5; weak D call: TRBD1 (6 bases). The CDR3 has 18 residues. Looked up from germline, CDR1 is MRHNA and CDR2 is SNTAGT. V was pared by 8 bases and J by 3 bases, with 26 bases between. In nucleotides, the CDR3 is TGTGCCAGCGGGGAGACGTCCAGGGGTGGTAATATCAATCAGCCCCAGCATTTT. It encodes CASGETSRGGNINQPQHF.

This chain uses TRBV24-1 with TRBJ2-2; weak D call: TRBD1 (6 bases). The CDR3 consists of 16 residues. CDR1 is KGHDR, CDR2 SFDVKD, per germline. V was pared by 3 bases and J by 5 bases, with 15 bases between. The CDR3 DNA reads as TGTGCCACCAGTGATCCCAGGGGATCGGGAACCGGGGAGCTGTTTTTT. The encoded protein is CATSDPRGSGTGELFF.

The rearrangement links TRBV10-3 to TRBJ1-6; D perhaps matches TRBD1 (6 bases). Germline values: CDR1 ENHRY, CDR2 SYGVKD. Trimming removed 6 bases at V and 8 bases at J, with 8 bases between. The length of the CDR3 is 12 residues. The CDR3 bases are TGTGCCATCAGGGACAGCTATTCACCCCTCCACTTT. Its protein is CAIRDSYSPLHF.